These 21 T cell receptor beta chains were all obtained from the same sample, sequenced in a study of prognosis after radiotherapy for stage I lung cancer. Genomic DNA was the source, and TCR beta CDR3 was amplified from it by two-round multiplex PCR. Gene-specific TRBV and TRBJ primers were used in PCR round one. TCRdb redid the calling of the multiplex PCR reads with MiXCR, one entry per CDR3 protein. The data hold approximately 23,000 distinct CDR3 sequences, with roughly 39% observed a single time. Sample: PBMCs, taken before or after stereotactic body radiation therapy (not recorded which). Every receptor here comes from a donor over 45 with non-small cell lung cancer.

DNA of the CDR3: TGCGCCAGCAACTCGGGACTAGCGGGGAACACCGGGGAGCTGTTTTTT. Translated, it gives CASNSGLAGNTGELFF. The chain links TRBV5-1 to TRBJ2-2, with TRBD2 matching 12 bases. V lost 6 bases to trimming and J lost 1 base; unmatched junction nucleotides: 4. The V gene's germline CDR1 is SGHRS and CDR2 YFSETQ. The CDR3 runs 16 residues.

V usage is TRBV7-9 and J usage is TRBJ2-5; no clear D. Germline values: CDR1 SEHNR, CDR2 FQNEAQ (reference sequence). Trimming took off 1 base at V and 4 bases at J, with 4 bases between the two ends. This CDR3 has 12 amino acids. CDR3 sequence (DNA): TGTGCCAGCAGCTTAGTCGGAGAGACCCAGTACTTC. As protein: CASSLVGETQYF. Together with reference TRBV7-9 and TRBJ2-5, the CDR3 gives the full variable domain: DTGVSQNPRHKITKRGQNVTFRCDPISEHNRLYWYRQTLGQGPEFLTYFQNEAQLEKSRLLSDRFSAERPKGSFSTLEIQRTEQGDSAMYLCASSLVGETQYFGPGTRLLVL.

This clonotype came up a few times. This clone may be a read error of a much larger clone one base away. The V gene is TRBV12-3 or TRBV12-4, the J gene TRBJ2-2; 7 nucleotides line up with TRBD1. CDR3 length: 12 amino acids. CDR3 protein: CASQQGMGELLF. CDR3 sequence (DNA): TGTGCCAGTCAACAGGGGATGGGGGAGCTGCTTTTT.

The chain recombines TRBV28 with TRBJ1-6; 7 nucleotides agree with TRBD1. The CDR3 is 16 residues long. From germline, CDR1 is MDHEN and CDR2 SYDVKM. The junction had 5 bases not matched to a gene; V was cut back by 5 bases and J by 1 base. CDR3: CASSHRQGSYNSPLHF. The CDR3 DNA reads TGTGCCAGCAGTCATAGACAGGGTTCCTATAATTCACCCCTCCACTTT.

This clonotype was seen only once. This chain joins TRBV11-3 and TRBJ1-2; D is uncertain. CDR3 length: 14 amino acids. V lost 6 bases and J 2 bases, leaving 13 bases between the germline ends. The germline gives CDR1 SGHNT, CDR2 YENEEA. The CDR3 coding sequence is TGTGCCAGCAGTATTGGGTATACGAACTATGGCTACACCTTC. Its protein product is CASSIGYTNYGYTF.

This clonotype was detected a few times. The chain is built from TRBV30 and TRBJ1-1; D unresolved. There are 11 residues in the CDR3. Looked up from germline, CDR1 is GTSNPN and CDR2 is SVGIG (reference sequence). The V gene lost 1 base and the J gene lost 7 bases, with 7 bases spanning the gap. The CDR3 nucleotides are TGTGCCTGGAGTGCGACCTATGAAGCTTTCTTT. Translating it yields CAWSATYEAFF.

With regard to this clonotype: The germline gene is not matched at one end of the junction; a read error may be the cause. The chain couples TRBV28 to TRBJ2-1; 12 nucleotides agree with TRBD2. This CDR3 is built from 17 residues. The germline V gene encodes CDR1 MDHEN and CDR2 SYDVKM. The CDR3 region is CASSSMTSGSSWNEQIF. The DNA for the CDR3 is TGTGCCAGCAGTTCGATGACTAGCGGGAGTTCATGGAATGAGCAGATCTTC.

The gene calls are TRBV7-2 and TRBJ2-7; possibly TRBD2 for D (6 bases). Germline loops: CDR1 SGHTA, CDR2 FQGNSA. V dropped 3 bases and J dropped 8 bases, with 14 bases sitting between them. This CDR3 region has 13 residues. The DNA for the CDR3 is TGTGCCAGCAGCTTTTGGAGGGAAATACAGCAGTACTTC. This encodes CASSFWREIQQYF. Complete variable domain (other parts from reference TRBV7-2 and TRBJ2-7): GAGVSQSPSNKVTEKGKDVELRCDPISGHTALYWYRQSLGQGLEFLIYFQGNSAPDKSGLPSDRFSAERTGGSVSTLTIQRTQQEDSAVYLCASSFWREIQQYFGPGTRLTVT.

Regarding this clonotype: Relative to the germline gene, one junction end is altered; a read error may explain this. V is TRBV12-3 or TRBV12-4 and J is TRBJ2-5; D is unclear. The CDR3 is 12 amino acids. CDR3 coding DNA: TGTACCAGCACCAATCAAGGCGAGACCCATTACTTC. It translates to CTSTNQGETHYF.

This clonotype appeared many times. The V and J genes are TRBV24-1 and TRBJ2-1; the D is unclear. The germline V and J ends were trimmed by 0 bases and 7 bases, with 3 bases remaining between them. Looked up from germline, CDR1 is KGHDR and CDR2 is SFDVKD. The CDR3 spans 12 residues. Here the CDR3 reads CATSDLENEQFF. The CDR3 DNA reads TGTGCCACCAGTGATTTGGAGAATGAGCAGTTCTTC.

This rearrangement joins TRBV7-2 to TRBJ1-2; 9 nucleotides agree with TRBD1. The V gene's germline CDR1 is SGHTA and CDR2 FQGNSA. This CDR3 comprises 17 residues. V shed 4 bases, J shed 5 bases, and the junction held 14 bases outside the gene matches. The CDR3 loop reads CASSSGQPGQGSYGYTF. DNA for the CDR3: TGTGCCAGCAGCTCAGGACAGCCGGGACAGGGTTCGTATGGCTACACCTTC.

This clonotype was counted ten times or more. CDR3 in DNA: TGTGCCACCAGTGATACGAGGACCGGGGAGCTGTTTTTT. The encoded protein is CATSDTRTGELFF. The chain has TRBV24-1 and TRBJ2-2; D is uncertain. This CDR3 contains 13 residues. The germline gives CDR1 KGHDR, CDR2 SFDVKD. V was clipped by 3 bases and J by 5 bases, with 6 bases between them.

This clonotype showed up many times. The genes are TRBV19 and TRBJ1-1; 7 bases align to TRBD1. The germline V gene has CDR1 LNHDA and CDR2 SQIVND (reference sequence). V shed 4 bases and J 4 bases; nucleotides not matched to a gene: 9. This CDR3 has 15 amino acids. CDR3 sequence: CASSTWTGGFTEAFF. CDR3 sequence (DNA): TGTGCCAGTAGTACCTGGACAGGAGGATTCACTGAAGCTTTCTTT.

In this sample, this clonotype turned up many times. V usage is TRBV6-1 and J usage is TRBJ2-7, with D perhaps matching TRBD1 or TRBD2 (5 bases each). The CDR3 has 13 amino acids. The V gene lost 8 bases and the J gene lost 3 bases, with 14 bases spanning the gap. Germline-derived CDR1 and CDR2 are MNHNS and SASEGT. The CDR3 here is CASRGEGNYEQYF. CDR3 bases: TGTGCCAGCCGGGGCGAGGGAAACTACGAGCAGTACTTC.

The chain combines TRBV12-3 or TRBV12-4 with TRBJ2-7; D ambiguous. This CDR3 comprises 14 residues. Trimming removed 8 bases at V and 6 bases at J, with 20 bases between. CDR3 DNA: TGTGCCAGCCTTAGTGAACTCTTGCCTACCGAGCAGTACTTC. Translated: CASLSELLPTEQYF.

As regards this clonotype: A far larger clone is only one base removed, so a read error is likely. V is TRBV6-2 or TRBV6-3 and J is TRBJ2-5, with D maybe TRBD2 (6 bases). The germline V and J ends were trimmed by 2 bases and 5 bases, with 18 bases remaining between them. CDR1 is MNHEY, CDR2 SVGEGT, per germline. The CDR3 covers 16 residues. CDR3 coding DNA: TGTGCCAGCAGTTACACCTGGGGGGTCGAGGAGGAGACCCAGTACTTC. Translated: CASSYTWGVEEETQYF.

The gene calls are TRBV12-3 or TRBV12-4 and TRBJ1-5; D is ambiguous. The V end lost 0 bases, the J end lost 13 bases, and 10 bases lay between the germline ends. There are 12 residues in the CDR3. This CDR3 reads CASSLALQNQHF. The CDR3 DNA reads TGTGCCAGCAGTTTAGCGTTACAGAATCAGCATTTT.

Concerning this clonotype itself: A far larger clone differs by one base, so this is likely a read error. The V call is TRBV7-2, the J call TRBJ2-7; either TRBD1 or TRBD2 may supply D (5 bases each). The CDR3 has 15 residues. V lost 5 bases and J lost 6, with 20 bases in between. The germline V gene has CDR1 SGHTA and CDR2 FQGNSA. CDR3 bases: TGTACCAGCAGCCCAACCGGGACCCCACGGGGCGAGCAGTACTTC. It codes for CTSSPTGTPRGEQYF.

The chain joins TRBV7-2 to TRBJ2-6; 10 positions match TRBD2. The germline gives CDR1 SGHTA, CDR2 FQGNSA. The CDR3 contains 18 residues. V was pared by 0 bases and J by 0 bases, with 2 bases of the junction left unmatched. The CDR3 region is CASSLARLAGSGANVLTF. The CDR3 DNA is TGTGCCAGCAGCTTAGCGAGACTAGCGGGCTCTGGGGCCAACGTCCTGACTTTC.

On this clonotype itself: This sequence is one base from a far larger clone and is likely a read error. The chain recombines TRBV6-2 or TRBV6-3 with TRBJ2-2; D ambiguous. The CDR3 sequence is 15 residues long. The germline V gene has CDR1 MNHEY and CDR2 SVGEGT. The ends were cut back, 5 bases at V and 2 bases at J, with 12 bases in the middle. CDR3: CASSLSVPNTGELFF. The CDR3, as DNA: TGTGCCAGCAGTCTGTCAGTTCCCAACACCGGGGAGCTGTTTTTT.

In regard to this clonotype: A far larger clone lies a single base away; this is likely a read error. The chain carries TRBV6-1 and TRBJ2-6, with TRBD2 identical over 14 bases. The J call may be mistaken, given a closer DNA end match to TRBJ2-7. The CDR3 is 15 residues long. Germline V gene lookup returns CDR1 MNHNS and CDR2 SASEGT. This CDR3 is CASIPGLAGAYVQYF. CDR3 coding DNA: TGTGCCAGCATTCCGGGACTAGCGGGAGCCTACGTGCAGTACTTC.